This TCR beta chain came from a study of blood T cell repertoires in COVID-19. The germline CDR1 and CDR2 sequences are ENHRY and SYGVKD. Trimming took 7 bases from V and 6 from J; bases not matched to a gene: 6. There are 12 residues in the CDR3. TCRdb's table, derived via immunoSEQ multiplex PCR, lists solely in-frame clones and lacks some. The sample has hundreds of thousands of clones, roughly 91% seen once; the top ten hold roughly a tenth. This clone was detected once. This chain joins TRBV10-3 and TRBJ2-7; 7 nucleotides line up with TRBD1. Source material: PBMCs or T cells enriched from blood (not recorded which). This sequence was found in a woman in her twenties or thirties who had recovered from COVID-19. The CDR3 here is CAIMRGGGEQYF. The CDR3 DNA reads as TGTGCCATCATGAGAGGGGGCGGCGAGCAGTACTTC.